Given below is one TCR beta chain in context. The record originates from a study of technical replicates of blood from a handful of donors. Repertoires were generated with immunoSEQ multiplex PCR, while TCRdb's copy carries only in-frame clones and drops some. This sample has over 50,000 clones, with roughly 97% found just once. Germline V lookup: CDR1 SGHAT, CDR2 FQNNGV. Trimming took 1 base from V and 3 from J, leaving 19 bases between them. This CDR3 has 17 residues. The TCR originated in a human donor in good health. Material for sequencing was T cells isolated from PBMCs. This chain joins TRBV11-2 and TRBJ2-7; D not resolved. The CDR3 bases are TGTGCCAGCAGCTTAGTTACCCCGTCCTATTCCGGCTACGAGCAGTACTTC. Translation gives CASSLVTPSYSGYEQYF.